The 23 T cell receptor beta chains below were found in one sample sequenced in a study of T cell responses to AZD1222 COVID-19 vaccine listed by TCRdb under 2021. Libraries were built with the immunoSEQ multiplex PCR assay. TCRdb took this table from immuneACCESS and kept in-frame rearrangements with V and J called. Such tables lack part of the clones; where checked against another copy, unresolved V genes explain under half of the gap, and the rest is unexplained. This sample lists around 130,000 clones; approximately 90% were detected once. About 3.1% of the sample goes to the ten largest clones. The time point label, as the study defines it: about 28 days (+/-7) after the second vaccine dose. The sample in question was peripheral blood, obtained 28 days after the second AZD1222 dose. The source is an adult who received the AZD1222 COVID-19 vaccine.

The chain couples TRBV5-5 to TRBJ1-5; 10 nucleotides align to TRBD1. CDR1 is SGHKS and CDR2 is YYEKEE in the germline V gene (reference sequence). The CDR3 is 16 amino acids. Trimming cost V 4 bases and J 0 bases; bases outside gene matches: 4. CDR3 coding DNA: TGTGCCAGCAGCGTGGGACAGGGGACTAGCAATCAGCCCCAGCATTTT. It codes for CASSVGQGTSNQPQHF. Based on the CDR3 plus reference TRBV5-5 and TRBJ1-5, the full variable domain is DAGVTQSPTHLIKTRGQQVTLRCSPISGHKSVSWYQQVLGQGPQFIFQYYEKEERGRGNFPDRFSARQFPNYSSELNVNALLLGDSALYLCASSVGQGTSNQPQHFGDGTRLSIL.

V and J are TRBV6-5 and TRBJ1-6; tentatively, D is TRBD1 (5 bases). The CDR3 loop spans 14 amino acids. With 8 bases removed from V and 7 bases from J, the gap between germline ends came to 15 bases. Germline CDR1 and CDR2: MNHEY and SVGAGI. The CDR3 loop is CASGLGHLNSPLHF. The CDR3 nucleotides read TGTGCCAGCGGGCTTGGACACTTAAATTCACCCCTCCACTTT.

This chain links TRBV6-5 with TRBJ2-7; possibly TRBD2 for D (5 bases). The germline V and J ends were trimmed by 7 bases and 7 bases, with 14 bases remaining between them. This CDR3 comprises 12 residues. CDR1 MNHEY and CDR2 SVGAGI come from the germline V gene. Here the CDR3 reads CASKREGREQYF. CDR3 sequence (DNA): TGTGCCAGCAAACGCGAGGGTCGGGAGCAGTACTTC.

This chain joins TRBV7-9 and TRBJ2-2; TRBD1 matches 10 bases. CDR3 length equals 15 residues. Germline V gene lookup returns CDR1 SEHNR and CDR2 FQNEAQ (reference sequence). V lost 4 bases, J lost 3 bases, and 2 bases stayed unmatched. In DNA form, the CDR3 reads TGTGCCAGCAGCTCCGGGACAGGGGACACCGGGGAGCTGTTTTTT. It specifies CASSSGTGDTGELFF.

The CDR3 DNA reads TGTGCCAGCAGAGCCGGGGAACGATACGAGCAGTACTTC. Its translation: CASRAGERYEQYF. The chain links TRBV6-6 to TRBJ2-7; D possibly corresponds to TRBD2 (5 bases). CDR1 and CDR2 from the germline V gene are MNHNY and SVGAGI (reference sequence). Trimming cost V 6 bases and J 4 bases, with 13 bases left between them. The CDR3 spans 13 residues.

The chain uses TRBV4-3 and TRBJ2-5; possible D gene TRBD1, 6 bases. The germline gives CDR1 LGHNA, CDR2 YSLEER. The V and J ends lost 4 bases and 2 bases respectively, with 17 bases between them. This CDR3 contains 16 residues. Here the CDR3 DNA reads TGCGCCAGCAGCCCCCGGGCCCGGGACATTCAAGAGACCCAGTACTTC. Its translation: CASSPRARDIQETQYF.

This CDR3 reads CASAPDRGGWYEQFF. The CDR3 nucleotides read TGTGCTAGTGCCCCCGACAGGGGAGGGTGGTATGAGCAGTTCTTC. V is TRBV12-5 and J is TRBJ2-1, with D perhaps matching TRBD1 (8 bases). This CDR3 region has 15 residues. CDR1 is LGHNT and CDR2 is FRNRAP in the germline V gene. V lost 7 bases, J lost 8 bases, and 21 bases lay in between.

This sequence joins TRBV5-8 and TRBJ2-7; the D is unclear. CDR1 is SGHTS and CDR2 is YDEGEE in the germline V gene. This CDR3 is 16 amino acids long. V was pared by 3 bases and J by 6 bases, with 22 bases between. For the CDR3, the DNA is TGTGCCAGCAGCTCAATGTGGGGTTCCTCCTCTGGCGAGCAGTACTTC. Translation: CASSSMWGSSSGEQYF.

The chain combines TRBV11-1 with TRBJ1-2, with D uncertain. This CDR3 is built from 13 residues. Germline V gene lookup returns CDR1 SGHAT and CDR2 FQDESV (reference sequence). V was trimmed by 3 bases and J by 4 bases, leaving 9 bases between them. DNA of the CDR3: TGTGCCAGCAGCTTTGGTCAGATCTATGGCTACACCTTC. It is translated as CASSFGQIYGYTF.

The rearrangement links TRBV30 to TRBJ1-6; D ambiguous. This CDR3 contains 13 residues. Germline V gives CDR1 GTSNPN, CDR2 SVGIG (reference sequence). V was pared by 2 bases and J by 9 bases, with 11 bases between. CDR3 DNA: TGTGCCTGGAGTTTTGGGTCTGGTTCACCCCTCCACTTT. This translates into CAWSFGSGSPLHF.

The chain employs TRBV18 and TRBJ2-1; 10 bases align to TRBD1. Trimming took 2 bases from V and 7 from J; bases not matched to a gene: 2. CDR3 length: 14 residues. The germline gives CDR1 KGHSH, CDR2 LQKENI. The CDR3 is CASSPGTGENEQFF. CDR3 in DNA: TGTGCCAGCTCACCAGGGACAGGGGAGAATGAGCAGTTCTTC.

DNA for the CDR3: TGTGCCACCACTCTCGGGGACCCTCTAGTCGGGCAGCCCCAGCATTTT. This codes for CATTLGDPLVGQPQHF. The chain carries TRBV28 and TRBJ1-5; D is perhaps TRBD1 (5 bases). Trimming took 10 bases from V and 7 from J, leaving 26 bases between them. There are 16 residues in the CDR3. Germline-derived CDR1 and CDR2 are MDHEN and SYDVKM. Based on the CDR3 plus reference TRBV28 and TRBJ1-5, the full variable domain is DVKVTQSSRYLVKRTGEKVFLECVQDMDHENMFWYRQDPGLGLRLIYFSYDVKMKEKGDIPEGYSVSREKKERFSLILESASTNQTSMYLCATTLGDPLVGQPQHFGDGTRLSIL.

This chain uses TRBV12-3 or TRBV12-4 with TRBJ2-5; D unclear. This CDR3 is built from 11 residues. V was clipped by 5 bases and J by 5 bases, with 6 bases between them. CDR3 region: CASSIRETQYF. The CDR3 region has the DNA TGTGCCAGCAGTATCCGGGAGACCCAGTACTTC.

This sequence joins TRBV19 and TRBJ2-1; 8 nucleotides line up with TRBD2. CDR1 is LNHDA and CDR2 is SQIVND in the germline V gene (reference sequence). The CDR3 extends over 15 amino acids. V trimming: 5 bases; J trimming: 7 bases; junction bases outside the gene matches: 10. CDR3 in DNA: TGTGCCAGTAGTGGCCTTCCGGGACTAGGAAATGAGCAGTTCTTC. It specifies CASSGLPGLGNEQFF.

The chain joins TRBV7-2 to TRBJ2-7; 9 nucleotides line up with TRBD1. The CDR3 totals 15 residues. Germline CDR1 is SGHTA and CDR2 is FQGNSA. With 5 bases clipped from V and 2 bases from J, the junction kept 7 bases outside the gene matches. The CDR3 DNA sequence: TGTGCCAGCAGCCCGGGACAGGGACACACCTACGAGCAGTACTTC. Residues: CASSPGQGHTYEQYF.

The chain joins TRBV15 to TRBJ2-7; 11 nucleotides match TRBD1. Germline assignment: CDR1 LNHNV and CDR2 YYDKDF (reference sequence). The CDR3 runs 16 residues. With V trimmed by 0 bases and J by 2 bases, 3 bases remained unmatched. The CDR3: CATSRDLGQGAYEQYF. The CDR3 nucleotides are TGTGCCACCAGCAGAGATCTGGGACAGGGGGCCTACGAGCAGTACTTC. Using reference TRBV15 and TRBJ2-7 for the parts outside the CDR3, the full variable domain is DAMVIQNPRYQVTQFGKPVTLSCSQTLNHNVMYWYQQKSSQAPKLLFHYYDKDFNNEADTPDNFQSRRPNTSFCFLDIRSPGLGDTAMYLCATSRDLGQGAYEQYFGPGTRLTVT.

The chain links TRBV9 to TRBJ2-3, with TRBD2 matching 8 bases. Per the germline V gene, CDR1 is SGDLS and CDR2 is YYNGEE. Germline trimming cut 3 bases from V and 4 bases from J; bases unmatched to any gene: 16. The CDR3 has 18 amino acids. Here the CDR3 DNA reads TGTGCCAGCAGCGCACCGCCTAAGGTAGCGGGGAAAGCAGATACGCAGTATTTT. This codes for CASSAPPKVAGKADTQYF.

This chain uses TRBV9 with TRBJ2-1, with D maybe TRBD2 (6 bases). V was trimmed by 4 bases and J by 4 bases, leaving 9 bases between them. The CDR3 spans 13 residues. Germline CDR1 reads SGDLS; CDR2 reads YYNGEE. For the CDR3, the DNA is TGTGCCAGCAGCCTTAGCGGATACAATGAGCAGTTCTTC. It codes for CASSLSGYNEQFF.

The chain uses TRBV10-1 and TRBJ2-7; 13 nucleotides align to TRBD2. This CDR3 spans 16 amino acids. V was pared by 4 bases and J by 3 bases, with 6 bases of the junction left unmatched. Germline assignment: CDR1 WNHNN and CDR2 SYGVQD (reference sequence). CDR3: CASSGLGTSGIYEQYF. CDR3 sequence (DNA): TGCGCCAGCAGTGGCCTCGGGACTAGCGGGATCTACGAGCAGTACTTC.

The CDR3 DNA sequence: TGTGCCAGCAGGCCCCCGGGCCCCGGACCTCCAGATACGCAGTATTTT. Translating gives CASRPPGPGPPDTQYF. The chain links TRBV7-9 to TRBJ2-3; D is unresolved. The CDR3 length is 16 residues. Germline values: CDR1 SEHNR, CDR2 FQNEAQ (reference sequence). The V and J ends lost 6 bases and 4 bases respectively, with 20 bases between them.

The V call is TRBV7-8, the J call TRBJ2-5; 10 bases match TRBD2. Germline trimming cut 1 base from V and 5 bases from J; bases unmatched to any gene: 4. The germline V gene encodes CDR1 SGHVS and CDR2 FQNEAQ. The CDR3 is made up of 15 amino acids. The CDR3 spells CASSLERGGRETQYF. Here the CDR3 DNA reads TGTGCCAGCAGCTTAGAGCGGGGGGGTAGGGAGACCCAGTACTTC.

The CDR3 sequence is CASSTAQTSYTF. The CDR3 region has the DNA TGTGCCAGCAGCACGGCCCAGACAAGCTACACCTTC. The chain combines TRBV28 with TRBJ1-2, with D hard to call. Germline values: CDR1 MDHEN, CDR2 SYDVKM. The V and J ends lost 6 bases and 9 bases respectively, with 14 bases between them. The CDR3 runs 12 residues.

The chain uses TRBV6-5 and TRBJ2-1, with no clear D. This CDR3 region has 12 residues. Germline loops: CDR1 MNHEY, CDR2 SVGAGI. V was pared by 6 bases and J by 8 bases, with 11 bases between. In DNA, the CDR3 is TGTGCCAGCAGCGCGCGTCGGTATGAGCAGTTCTTC. This encodes CASSARRYEQFF.